This T cell receptor (beta chain) was obtained from a study of blood T cell repertoires in COVID-19 (dated by TCRdb to 2018 to 2021). Looking at the study overall: The collaborator samples originated in the United States, Italy and Spain and spanned the acute and convalescent phases of COVID-19. Samples were obtained from the ongoing ImmuneRACE study (first 160 participants) and from about 1,300 subjects provided by 6 global collaborators. The prospective study material was composed of cDNA or gDNA derived from T cells, B-cell-depleted T cells, or PBMCs. Where HLA class I and class II types were available, the types were taken from metadata supplied by the sample provider, not from assay-based typing. The repertoires were released in a freely available public database intended as a resource for research on the immune response to SARS-CoV-2. Subjects who had been exposed to COVID-19, were actively infected with it, or had recovered from it provided the deeply sampled blood TCRbeta repertoires that made up the dataset. A de-identified subject ID, COVID-19 status, age in years and sex were almost always included in the sample metadata. What the work shows at the level of the full study, not this receptor alone: How much clinical and demographic metadata was included differed by source and by participant, and the metadata was provided uncurated.

Collaborating institutions collected whole blood in K2EDTA tubes following their own protocols. Collaborator samples were shipped for TCRbeta analysis as frozen whole blood, isolated PBMCs, or DNA extracted from either sample type. V is trimmed back by 4 bases and J by 5 bases, and the junction contains 4 bases that no gene match accounts for. The germline V gene encodes CDR1 SGHDN and CDR2 FVKESK. Its CDR3 holds 15 amino acids, cysteine through phenylalanine. The sequence is cut down to CDR3 DNA, 45 bases in frame from base 1. TCRbeta CDR3 regions were amplified from genomic DNA by means of the immunoSEQ Assay, a bias-controlled multiplex PCR. Concerning the study's data processing: Nucleated cell counts per sample were estimated from amplification of reference gene primers within the assay. To quantify the absolute abundance of each unique TCRbeta CDR3 rearrangement, sequence reads were collapsed and filtered. For each sample, productive Simpson clonality was calculated as the square root of Simpson's diversity index over productive rearrangements. TCRdb holds this immuneACCESS table with in-frame rearrangements only. Some clones are missing; in checked studies, unresolved V genes explain under half, and the rest has no known cause. The V and J calls and clone size come from that table; D and trimming were worked out from the DNA. For this sample the table gives 40,000 to 50,000 clones, of which approximately 90% were detected only once. Of the sample, 6.2% falls within the top ten clones.

As regards this clone: Its binding antigen is unknown. Per-base qualities were not stored, and no clone one base away is much larger.

The material sequenced was peripheral blood. Recombination connected TRBV14 to TRBJ2-1; 11 bases in the middle match TRBD2. The receptor comes from a human donor in a cohort sampled during active COVID-19. The CDR3 reads CASSRTTSGDNEQFF. The nucleotide sequence reads as follows: TGTGCCAGCAGCCGCACGACTAGCGGGGACAATGAGCAGTTCTTC.